The subject of this entry is one T cell receptor beta chain. Its antigen is currently unknown. V lost 6 bases and J lost 0, with 14 bases in between. This CDR3 has 15 residues. These data come from a study of breast tumors, draining lymph nodes, adjacent tissues. Study-level points and caveats: Compared with lymph nodes, tumors were less diverse; compared with nontumor tissue, more. Most tumor T cells seemingly derive from lymph node, then expand in tumor.

TCRdb ran MiXCR on the multiplex PCR reads and lists one entry per CDR3 protein. The data show 15,000 or so distinct CDR3 sequences, roughly 50% seen once. The receptor was isolated from a female donor with breast cancer. Some clones in this sample may be carry-over from other donors' samples. The V call is TRBV12-3 or TRBV12-4, the J call TRBJ1-1; possible D gene TRBD1, 6 bases. The sample comprised tumor-adjacent breast tissue. CDR3 amino acids: CASSALGHMNTEAFF. CDR3 DNA: TGTGCCAGCAGCGCCCTGGGACATATGAACACTGAAGCTTTCTTT.